These 32 T cell receptor beta chains originate from one sample sequenced in a study of cytomegalovirus exposure and HLA in healthy donors. PCR was performed using 60 Vbeta and 13 Jbeta primers. Libraries were prepared by immunoSEQ multiplex PCR; TCRdb keeps only in-frame clonotypes and omits some of them. Of under 200,000 clones in the sample, about 81% were seen once. Material: PBMCs. These receptors originate from a girl between 10 and 17 years old in good health and CMV-seropositive.

The chain employs TRBV30 and TRBJ1-1; unclear D gene. The CDR3 covers 13 residues. Trimming left V 2 bases short and J 4 bases short, with 11 bases between. The germline V gene has CDR1 GTSNPN and CDR2 SVGIG (reference sequence). The CDR3 protein is CAWSSPGVTEAFF. The CDR3, as DNA: TGTGCCTGGAGTTCCCCGGGAGTCACTGAAGCTTTCTTT.

This rearrangement joins TRBV6-5 to TRBJ2-7; no clear D. The ends were cut back, 5 bases at V and 3 bases at J, with 5 bases in the middle. This CDR3 is 11 amino acids long. CDR1 and CDR2 from the germline V gene are MNHEY and SVGAGI. The CDR3 here is CASSDSYEQYF. CDR3 nucleotides: TGTGCCAGCAGTGATAGCTACGAGCAGTACTTC.

The gene calls are TRBV27 and TRBJ1-1, with D uncertain. Germline CDR1 reads MNHEY; CDR2 reads SMNVEV (reference sequence). The CDR3 runs to 13 residues. The germline V and J ends were trimmed by 0 bases and 5 bases, with 7 bases remaining between them. The DNA of the CDR3 is TGTGCCAGCAGTTTATCCGGGAGGACTGAAGCTTTCTTT. It encodes CASSLSGRTEAFF.

This sequence joins TRBV13 and TRBJ1-2, with TRBD1 as a possible D gene (5 bases). The CDR3 spans 16 residues. V lost 4 bases and J lost 6, with 21 bases in between. Germline CDR1 reads PRHDT; CDR2 reads FYEKMQ (reference sequence). CDR3 in amino acids: CASSSLSDTRRDGYTF. The CDR3, as DNA: TGTGCCAGCAGCTCCCTATCGGACACACGAAGGGATGGCTACACCTTC.

The J gene is TRBJ1-2, the V gene TRBV28; 9 bases line up with TRBD1. Germline trimming cut 6 bases from V and 5 bases from J; bases unmatched to any gene: 7. CDR3 length: 14 amino acids. Germline V gene lookup returns CDR1 MDHEN and CDR2 SYDVKM. CDR3 loop: CASRSTQGAYGYTF. For the CDR3, the DNA is TGTGCCAGCAGGTCCACACAGGGGGCGTATGGCTACACCTTC.

This CDR3 is CASSLVVGLDTQYF. The CDR3 nucleotides are TGTGCCAGCAGCTTAGTGGTTGGGCTGGATACGCAGTATTTT. V and J are TRBV7-9 and TRBJ2-3; D unresolved. This CDR3 region has 14 residues. The V end was cut by 1 base, the J end by 6 bases, with 11 bases between. Germline loops: CDR1 SEHNR, CDR2 FQNEAQ (reference sequence).

Points on this clone: Other nucleotide sequences in the sample specify the same CDR3. The chain couples TRBV5-1 to TRBJ1-1, with D hard to call. V was trimmed by 7 bases and J by 8 bases, leaving 18 bases between them. Germline V gene sequence: CDR1 SGHRS, CDR2 YFSETQ. The CDR3 is made up of 13 amino acids. CDR3: CASREAARTEAFF. In DNA form, the CDR3 reads TGCGCCAGCCGGGAGGCGGCGAGGACCGAAGCTTTCTTT.

The genes are TRBV5-5 and TRBJ2-1; no firm D call. Germline CDR1 is SGHKS and CDR2 is YYEKEE (reference sequence). The CDR3 has 14 residues. V lost 3 bases and J 0 bases, leaving 7 bases between the germline ends. The CDR3 loop reads CASSSRDSYNEQFF. In DNA, the CDR3 is TGTGCCAGCAGCTCCCGAGACTCCTACAATGAGCAGTTCTTC.

V gene TRBV13 combines with J gene TRBJ1-3, with D unclear. The ends were cut back, 5 bases at V and 3 bases at J, with 14 bases in the middle. Germline CDR1 reads PRHDT; CDR2 reads FYEKMQ (reference sequence). This CDR3 is 15 amino acids long. Written as DNA, the CDR3 is TGTGCCAGCAGCCCCGTCGGTGTCCTTGGAAACACCATATATTTT. Translation gives CASSPVGVLGNTIYF.

This chain uses TRBV7-3 with TRBJ1-1; TRBD1 matches at 7 bases. J was trimmed by 1 base and V by 5 bases; bases with no gene match: 10. CDR1 is SGHTA and CDR2 is FQGTGA in the germline V gene. The CDR3 contains 16 residues. This CDR3 is CASSLGPGTANTEAFF. CDR3 DNA sequence: TGTGCCAGCAGCCTCGGCCCCGGGACAGCGAACACTGAAGCTTTCTTT. The full variable domain, rest sourced from reference TRBV7-3 and TRBJ1-1, is GAGVSQTPSNKVTEKGKYVELRCDPISGHTALYWYRQSLGQGPEFLIYFQGTGAADDSGLPNDRFFAVRPEGSVSTLKIQRTERGDSAVYLCASSLGPGTANTEAFFGQGTRLTVV.

The sample holds one count of this clone. Germline and junction disagree at one end, which may indicate a read error. The chain carries TRBV7-7 and TRBJ1-1; 9 nucleotides align to TRBD1. The CDR3 is 16 amino acids. Per the germline V gene, CDR1 is SSHAT and CDR2 is FNYEAQ (reference sequence). The CDR3 reads CASTPLGTGMNTEAFF. DNA for the CDR3: TGTGCTAGCACCCCCTTAGGGACAGGGATGAACACTGAAGCTTTCTTT.

CDR3 protein: CSAAGGPRVVATEAFF. Here the CDR3 DNA reads TGCAGCGCTGCAGGCGGGCCCCGGGTTGTGGCCACTGAAGCTTTCTTT. The genes are TRBV29-1 and TRBJ1-1; no clear D. The CDR3 contains 16 residues. Germline V lookup: CDR1 SQVTM, CDR2 ANQGSEA. V gave up 7 bases and J gave up 4 bases, with 25 bases separating them.

This clone was recorded once. CDR3 region: CASSPGTSVNEQFF. CDR3 nucleotides: TGTGCCAGCAGCCCAGGGACTAGTGTTAATGAGCAGTTCTTC. The chain uses TRBV7-3 and TRBJ2-1; 8 bases match TRBD2. Losses at the gene ends were 5 bases for V and 7 bases for J; bases not matched to a gene: 7. Germline assignment: CDR1 SGHTA and CDR2 FQGTGA. The CDR3 is 14 amino acids. Full variable domain (missing parts from reference TRBV7-3 and TRBJ2-1): GAGVSQTPSNKVTEKGKYVELRCDPISGHTALYWYRQSLGQGPEFLIYFQGTGAADDSGLPNDRFFAVRPEGSVSTLKIQRTERGDSAVYLCASSPGTSVNEQFFGPGTRLTVL.

This chain joins TRBV25-1 and TRBJ1-1; D might be TRBD1 (6 bases). Germline V lookup: CDR1 MGHDK, CDR2 SYGVNS. Trimming took 9 bases from V and 6 from J, leaving 14 bases between them. CDR3 length equals 12 residues. The CDR3: CASTKDRAEAFF. Written as DNA, the CDR3 is TGTGCCAGTACTAAGGACAGAGCTGAAGCTTTCTTT.

CDR3: CASSGRGEKLFF. The CDR3 nucleotides read TGTGCCAGCAGTGGTAGGGGGGAAAAACTGTTTTTT. The V call is TRBV28, the J call TRBJ1-4; TRBD1 might be the D (6 bases). This CDR3 has 12 amino acids. V lost 5 bases and J 8 bases, leaving 9 bases between the germline ends. The germline gives CDR1 MDHEN, CDR2 SYDVKM.

The rearrangement uses TRBV2 and TRBJ1-2, with D uncertain. Germline assignment: CDR1 SNHLY and CDR2 FYNNEI. Trimming left V 11 bases short and J 7 bases short, with 17 bases between. CDR3 size: 12 residues. The CDR3: CAPSATPGGYTF. CDR3 DNA: TGTGCCCCTTCGGCTACACCGGGTGGCTACACCTTC. The full variable domain, with the rest looked up from reference TRBV2 and TRBJ1-2, is EPEVTQTPSHQVTQMGQEVILRCVPISNHLYFYWYRQILGQKVEFLVSFYNNEISEKSEIFDDQFSVERPDGSNFTLKIRSTKLEDSAMYFCAPSATPGGYTFGSGTRLTVV.

The chain carries TRBV2 and TRBJ2-7; D is perhaps TRBD1 (6 bases). This CDR3 region has 16 residues. CDR1 and CDR2 (germline): SNHLY, FYNNEI. The V gene lost 3 bases and the J gene lost 3 bases, with 18 bases spanning the gap. The CDR3 reads CASSDLRPGVVYEQYF. CDR3 sequence (DNA): TGTGCCAGCAGTGATTTGAGGCCAGGGGTTGTCTACGAGCAGTACTTC.

The gene calls are TRBV5-1 and TRBJ1-1; possible D gene TRBD1, 5 bases. Trimming left V 0 bases short and J 4 bases short, with 7 bases between. The CDR3 sequence is 13 residues long. The germline V gene encodes CDR1 SGHRS and CDR2 YFSETQ. The CDR3 region is CASSLEGLTEAFF. The DNA for the CDR3 is TGCGCCAGCAGCTTGGAGGGGCTCACTGAAGCTTTCTTT.

The chain links TRBV7-2 to TRBJ2-1, with TRBD2 matching over 7 bases. The germline V gene has CDR1 SGHTA and CDR2 FQGNSA. Trimming removed 6 bases from V and 8 bases from J; junction bases left unmatched: 7. CDR3 length: 13 amino acids. DNA for the CDR3: TGTGCCAGCAGAGGGCGGGAGAAGTATGAGCAGTTCTTC. Translated, it gives CASRGREKYEQFF.

This chain joins TRBV28 and TRBJ1-1; maybe TRBD1 (5 bases). The length of the CDR3 is 14 residues. The germline V gene encodes CDR1 MDHEN and CDR2 SYDVKM. V shed 2 bases and J shed 6 bases, with 13 bases lying between them. The CDR3 nucleotides are TGTGCCAGCAGTTTACGGCAGGGAGGGGCTGAAGCTTTCTTT. Protein sequence: CASSLRQGGAEAFF.

This sequence joins TRBV11-1 and TRBJ2-5; no definite D call. CDR1 is SGHAT and CDR2 is FQDESV in the germline V gene (reference sequence). The V end lost 2 bases, the J end lost 5 bases, and 3 bases lay between the germline ends. CDR3 length equals 11 residues. As DNA, the CDR3 is TGTGCCAGCAGCTTACGGGAGACCCAGTACTTC. Protein sequence: CASSLRETQYF.

The chain recombines TRBV27 with TRBJ2-5; the D call may be TRBD1 or TRBD2 (10 bases each). The CDR3 sequence is 24 residues long. CDR1 MNHEY and CDR2 SMNVEV come from the germline V gene (reference sequence). Trimming took 2 bases from V and 4 from J, leaving 41 bases between them. The DNA for the CDR3 is TGTGCCAGCAGTTTACCCGTCGACAGGGGGCCGGGACTAGCGACAACCATCGGGAGAGAGACCCAGTACTTC. Its protein is CASSLPVDRGPGLATTIGRETQYF.

This clone appeared a single time. This rearrangement joins TRBV5-1 to TRBJ2-3; possible D gene TRBD2, 5 bases. CDR3 length: 12 amino acids. V dropped 4 bases and J dropped 4 bases, with 7 bases sitting between them. The germline V gene encodes CDR1 SGHRS and CDR2 YFSETQ. CDR3 protein: CASSGSADTQYF. In nucleotides, the CDR3 is TGCGCCAGCAGCGGGAGCGCAGATACGCAGTATTTT.

The rearrangement joins TRBV5-6 to TRBJ1-4, with 7 bases aligning to TRBD1. Germline values: CDR1 SGHDT, CDR2 YYEEEE. Trimming cost V 1 base and J 8 bases; bases outside gene matches: 5. The CDR3 totals 14 residues. The CDR3 is CASSLTGEEEKLFF. Here the CDR3 DNA reads TGTGCCAGCAGCTTGACAGGGGAGGAGGAAAAACTGTTTTTT.

The gene calls are TRBV2 and TRBJ1-3; D might be TRBD1 (5 bases). Germline values: CDR1 SNHLY, CDR2 FYNNEI. This CDR3 has 15 residues. The germline V and J ends were trimmed by 2 bases and 1 base, with 9 bases remaining between them. The CDR3 bases are TGTGCCAGCAGTGAACTGGGGGGGTCTGGAAACACCATATATTTT. Residues: CASSELGGSGNTIYF.

This sequence joins TRBV5-1 and TRBJ2-1, with 7 bases aligning to TRBD2. The V segment lost 0 bases and the J segment 0 bases; nucleotides outside the gene matches: 6. CDR1 and CDR2 from the germline V gene are SGHRS and YFSETQ. The CDR3 consists of 17 residues. DNA for the CDR3: TGCGCCAGCAGCTTGGTATCGGGCGGGAGCTCCTACAATGAGCAGTTCTTC. Amino acids: CASSLVSGGSSYNEQFF.

V gene TRBV9 combines with J gene TRBJ1-6; D unclear. This CDR3 has 15 amino acids. CDR1 is SGDLS, CDR2 YYNGEE, per germline. Trimming left V 0 bases short and J 10 bases short, with 14 bases between. CDR3 nucleotide sequence: TGTGCCAGCAGCGTAGATTACCTCCCTAGGTCACCCCTCCACTTT. Protein: CASSVDYLPRSPLHF. Combining the CDR3 with reference TRBV9 and TRBJ1-6 gives the whole variable domain DSGVTQTPKHLITATGQRVTLRCSPRSGDLSVYWYQQSLDQGLQFLIQYYNGEERAKGNILERFSAQQFPDLHSELNLSSLELGDSALYFCASSVDYLPRSPLHFGNGTRLTVT.

The chain carries TRBV29-1 and TRBJ1-3; 8 nucleotides line up with TRBD1. Per the germline V gene, CDR1 is SQVTM and CDR2 is ANQGSEA. V shed 4 bases, J shed 8 bases, and the junction held 7 bases outside the gene matches. This CDR3 has 13 residues. The CDR3 protein is CSVVSGGDDTIYF. The CDR3 DNA reads TGCAGCGTTGTTTCAGGGGGCGACGACACCATATATTTT.

This chain joins TRBV6-1 and TRBJ1-1; D is unclear. The germline gives CDR1 MNHNS, CDR2 SASEGT. The V gene lost 1 base and the J gene lost 3 bases, with 9 bases spanning the gap. The CDR3 is 14 amino acids. The CDR3 DNA is TGTGCCAGCAGTGAAGAGCCCCTGGACACTGAAGCTTTCTTT. It encodes CASSEEPLDTEAFF.

The J gene is TRBJ1-5, the V gene TRBV7-8, with 8 bases matching TRBD1. CDR1 is SGHVS, CDR2 FQNEAQ, per germline. The CDR3 has 15 amino acids. J gave up 2 bases and V 2 bases, and 2 bases lay outside the gene matches. This chain's CDR3 is CASSLKGQGNQPQHF. Written as DNA, the CDR3 is TGTGCCAGCAGCTTAAAGGGACAGGGCAATCAGCCCCAGCATTTT.

The J gene is TRBJ2-1, the V gene TRBV10-3, with TRBD2 matching 8 bases. V was clipped by 2 bases and J by 5 bases; unmatched bases: 8. The CDR3 has 16 amino acids. The germline V gene encodes CDR1 ENHRY and CDR2 SYGVKD. The CDR3 sequence: CAISETAGDSNNEQFF. Here the CDR3 DNA reads TGTGCCATCAGTGAGACAGCGGGAGATTCTAACAATGAGCAGTTCTTC.

The chain couples TRBV5-1 to TRBJ1-2, with D unresolved. Germline V gene data show CDR1 as SGHRS and CDR2 as YFSETQ. The CDR3 extends over 12 amino acids. V gave up 4 bases and J gave up 10 bases, with 14 bases separating them. In DNA form, the CDR3 reads TGCGCCAGCAGCGTCGGTCGCGGGGACTACACCTTC. It is translated as CASSVGRGDYTF.